These 19 T cell receptor beta chains were sequenced from one sample in a study of shared clonotypes between healthy human individuals. Assay: immunoSEQ multiplex PCR; the TCRdb copy retains only in-frame clones and omits some. Here the sample spans around 1.1 million clones, more than 75% being singletons. The sequenced material came from memory CD4+ T cells from PBMCs. Subset in this sample: CD45RA-negative fraction. Receptor source: a man aged 18 to 30 in good health. Some clones in this sample may be carry-over from other donors' samples.

This chain uses TRBV11-3 with TRBJ2-1; 10 nucleotides line up with TRBD1. Germline V gene data show CDR1 as SGHNT and CDR2 as YENEEA. The V segment lost 5 bases and the J segment 6 bases; nucleotides outside the gene matches: 4. This CDR3 has 14 amino acids. The CDR3 loop reads CASSPDRGANEQFF. DNA of the CDR3: TGTGCCAGCAGCCCGGACAGGGGGGCCAATGAGCAGTTCTTC.

As to this clone: Within the sample, other DNA sequences also encode this same CDR3. CDR3 nucleotides: TGTGCCACCAGCAGACAGGGGACTGAAGCTTTCTTT. Its translation: CATSRQGTEAFF. The V and J genes are TRBV15 and TRBJ1-1; weak D call: TRBD1 (6 bases). V lost 2 bases and J 5 bases, leaving 6 bases between the germline ends. Germline lookup yields CDR1 LNHNV and CDR2 YYDKDF (reference sequence). This CDR3 comprises 12 residues.

The count of this clone is one. The chain employs TRBV5-4 and TRBJ1-4; tentative D call: TRBD1 (5 bases). Germline V gives CDR1 SGHNT, CDR2 YYREEE (reference sequence). V was shortened by 0 bases and J by 2 bases, with 8 bases between the two germline ends. The CDR3 runs 15 residues. DNA of the CDR3: TGTGCCAGCAGCTTGGCTAAGGGGACTAATGAAAAACTGTTTTTT. As protein: CASSLAKGTNEKLFF.

This rearrangement joins TRBV14 to TRBJ2-7; D unclear. Germline loops: CDR1 SGHDN, CDR2 FVKESK. The CDR3 consists of 15 residues. V lost 0 bases, J lost 3 bases, and 12 bases lay in between. CDR3: CASSQDAALRYEQYF. The CDR3 bases are TGTGCCAGCAGCCAAGATGCGGCGTTACGCTACGAGCAGTACTTC.

The rearrangement uses TRBV10-3 and TRBJ2-5, with a weak D call TRBD1 (6 bases). CDR1 is ENHRY, CDR2 SYGVKD, per germline. V lost 0 bases to trimming and J lost 1 base, with 6 bases between them. The CDR3 is 14 residues long. This chain's CDR3 is CAISESGAQETQYF. The CDR3, as DNA: TGTGCCATCAGTGAGTCGGGGGCCCAAGAGACCCAGTACTTC.

V usage is TRBV7-2 and J usage is TRBJ1-2; 7 positions agree with TRBD1. The V and J ends lost 3 bases and 6 bases, in that order; junction bases with no gene match: 7. Germline V gene data show CDR1 as SGHTA and CDR2 as FQGNSA. The CDR3 runs to 14 residues. The CDR3 here is CASSFTGAGDGYTF. CDR3 nucleotide sequence: TGTGCCAGCAGCTTTACAGGGGCAGGGGATGGCTACACCTTC.

The chain uses TRBV27 and TRBJ2-5; TRBD1 agrees at 9 bases. V dropped 5 bases and J dropped 2; count of bases not matched to a gene: 6. Germline lookup yields CDR1 MNHEY and CDR2 SMNVEV (reference sequence). The CDR3 has 15 amino acids. For the CDR3, the DNA is TGTGCCAGCAGTACCAGGACAGGGGCACAAGAGACCCAGTACTTC. Its translation is CASSTRTGAQETQYF.

This chain links TRBV5-1 with TRBJ2-7; possible D gene TRBD1, 6 bases. The V end lost 3 bases, the J end lost 1 base, and 17 bases lay between the germline ends. The CDR3 extends over 16 amino acids. Germline lookup yields CDR1 SGHRS and CDR2 YFSETQ. CDR3 sequence: CASSSRQTQGSYEQYF. For the CDR3, the DNA is TGCGCCAGCAGCTCCCGACAAACCCAGGGGTCCTACGAGCAGTACTTC.

This chain links TRBV2 with TRBJ2-1; 10 nucleotides line up with TRBD2. The V gene's germline CDR1 is SNHLY and CDR2 FYNNEI. V lost 0 bases, J lost 8 bases, and 4 bases stayed unmatched. The CDR3 has 15 amino acids. CDR3 sequence: CASSEASGRAHEQFF. Here the CDR3 DNA reads TGTGCCAGCAGTGAAGCAAGCGGGAGGGCCCATGAGCAGTTCTTC.

In this sample, this clone turned up once. The genes are TRBV4-2 and TRBJ2-5; TRBD2 aligns across 12 bases. Looked up from germline, CDR1 is LGHNA and CDR2 is YNFKEQ. V shed 0 bases, J shed 5 bases, and the junction held 7 bases outside the gene matches. The length of the CDR3 is 17 residues. The CDR3 reads CASSQDSTSGSLETQYF. Here the CDR3 DNA reads TGTGCCAGCAGCCAAGATTCGACTAGCGGGAGTTTGGAGACCCAGTACTTC.

The rearrangement joins TRBV5-1 to TRBJ2-5, with D hard to call. The CDR3 runs 13 residues. Germline V gene lookup returns CDR1 SGHRS and CDR2 YFSETQ. Trimming left V 4 bases short and J 1 base short, with 8 bases between. The CDR3 is CASSRTPQETQYF. In nucleotides, the CDR3 is TGCGCCAGCAGCCGCACACCCCAAGAGACCCAGTACTTC.

The genes are TRBV19 and TRBJ2-7; 12 positions agree with TRBD1. The CDR3 extends over 15 amino acids. The junction had 9 bases not matched to a gene; V was cut back by 6 bases and J by 6 bases. Germline V CDR1 and CDR2: LNHDA, SQIVND (reference sequence). As DNA, the CDR3 is TGTGCCAGTAGCCAACCGGGACAGGGGGCAGGCGAGCAGTACTTC. Protein: CASSQPGQGAGEQYF.

The CDR3 sequence is CAISESSSSYEQYF. The CDR3 DNA reads as TGTGCCATCAGTGAGAGCAGCTCCTCCTACGAGCAGTACTTC. This chain links TRBV10-3 with TRBJ2-7; no reliable D call. Germline-derived CDR1 and CDR2 are ENHRY and SYGVKD. V was clipped by 2 bases and J by 0 bases, with 8 bases between them. CDR3 size: 14 residues.

On this clone itself: At the DNA level, this CDR3 is encoded by other sequences in the same sample as well. This sequence joins TRBV7-3 and TRBJ2-1, with TRBD2 matching 11 bases. Unmatched junction bases numbered 3, after V lost 5 bases and J lost 3 bases. Germline CDR1 reads SGHTA; CDR2 reads FQGTGA. The CDR3 totals 15 residues. Written as DNA, the CDR3 is TGTGCCAGCAGCCTACTAGCGGGAGACTACAATGAGCAGTTCTTC. This gives the protein CASSLLAGDYNEQFF.

J is TRBJ2-1 and V is TRBV6-1, with D unresolved. The germline V gene encodes CDR1 MNHNS and CDR2 SASEGT. V was trimmed by 9 bases and J by 3 bases, leaving 15 bases between them. CDR3 length equals 14 residues. CDR3 DNA: TGTGCCAGTATTCTAAGGGTAGGCTACAATGAGCAGTTCTTC. Translating gives CASILRVGYNEQFF.

This clone has only one observation. The V call is TRBV5-1, the J call TRBJ2-3, with D possibly TRBD1 on 6 matching bases. The CDR3 runs to 15 residues. V was pared by 4 bases and J by 3 bases, with 15 bases between. Germline V gene lookup returns CDR1 SGHRS and CDR2 YFSETQ. The CDR3 region is CASSVGTIGTDTQYF. The CDR3 nucleotides are TGCGCCAGCAGCGTTGGGACAATCGGAACAGATACGCAGTATTTT.

The chain couples TRBV7-9 to TRBJ1-2; 8 bases align to TRBD1. There are 15 residues in the CDR3. V was pared by 3 bases and J by 2 bases, with 5 bases of the junction left unmatched. The V gene's germline CDR1 is SEHNR and CDR2 FQNEAQ (reference sequence). CDR3 nucleotide sequence: TGTGCCAGCAGCTTGGGGACAGGTTGGAACTATGGCTACACCTTC. Its protein product is CASSLGTGWNYGYTF.

V usage is TRBV4-2 and J usage is TRBJ2-2; D may be TRBD2 (6 bases). The germline V gene encodes CDR1 LGHNA and CDR2 YNFKEQ. Trimming took off 3 bases at V and 1 base at J, with 6 bases between the two ends. The CDR3 totals 14 residues. The CDR3 is CASSHGRNTGELFF. Here the CDR3 DNA reads TGTGCCAGCAGCCACGGGAGGAACACCGGGGAGCTGTTTTTT.

The chain joins TRBV7-2 to TRBJ2-3; 11 bases line up with TRBD2. The CDR3 runs 15 residues. Trimming removed 3 bases from V and 3 bases from J; junction bases left unmatched: 2. CDR1 and CDR2 (germline): SGHTA, FQGNSA. In DNA, the CDR3 is TGTGCCAGCAGCTTTAGCGGGAGGGCGACAGATACGCAGTATTTT. Its translation is CASSFSGRATDTQYF.